This is a list of T cell receptor beta chains from one sample in a study of OX40 agonist ivuxolimab in advanced cancers. Measured with immunoSEQ multiplex PCR; TCRdb has only the in-frame clones, and not every one. The table records about 78,000 clones, about 90% of them present only once. The sequencing here drew on CD4+ or CD8+ T cells sorted from blood, taken in a trial of the OX40 agonist ivuxolimab. Source of these receptors: an adult with an advanced solid tumor such as melanoma, head and neck, liver or kidney cancer. Each CDR3 is given with its conserved first and last residue. Each record gives: V gene, CDR3 length, J gene, clone size, D gene, CDR3 DNA, CDR3 protein. D genes are given only for firm matches. Some rows mark clone size as missing; the rest say once, few, many or name a class of expanded clone.

V gene: TRBV6-6
CDR3 length: 15
J gene: TRBJ2-7
clone size: -
D gene: TRBD2
CDR3 DNA: TGTGCCAGCAGCCAACTAGCGGGCGGATCCTACGAGCAGTACTTC
CDR3 protein: CASSQLAGGSYEQYF

V gene: TRBV19
CDR3 length: 13
J gene: TRBJ1-5
clone size: -
D gene: TRBD1
CDR3 DNA: TGTGCCAGTGTCCAGGGGGCCGGTCAGCCCCAGCATTTT
CDR3 protein: CASVQGAGQPQHF

V gene: TRBV29-1
CDR3 length: 14
J gene: TRBJ1-1
clone size: few
D gene: TRBD1
CDR3 DNA: TGCAGCGTGAACCGGGACAGGGGGAACACTGAAGCTTTCTTT
CDR3 protein: CSVNRDRGNTEAFF

V gene: TRBV2
CDR3 length: 12
J gene: TRBJ2-6
clone size: -
D gene: -
CDR3 DNA: TGTGCCAGCAGGACAGGGGCCAACGTCCTGACTTTC
CDR3 protein: CASRTGANVLTF

V gene: TRBV7-8
CDR3 length: 15
J gene: TRBJ1-1
clone size: -
D gene: -
CDR3 DNA: TGTGCCAGCAGCTTAGCAGGGGCGGTGGCCACTGAAGCTTTCTTT
CDR3 protein: CASSLAGAVATEAFF

V gene: TRBV2
CDR3 length: 14
J gene: TRBJ1-1
clone size: -
D gene: -
CDR3 DNA: TGTGCCAGCAGTGACGAGGGAGCGGACACTGAAGCTTTCTTT
CDR3 protein: CASSDEGADTEAFF

V gene: TRBV2
CDR3 length: 14
J gene: TRBJ2-5
clone size: -
D gene: TRBD1
CDR3 DNA: TGTGCCGGGGGGGACAGGGGGACTGCGGAGACCCAGTACTTC
CDR3 protein: CAGGDRGTAETQYF

V gene: TRBV2
CDR3 length: 12
J gene: TRBJ1-2
clone size: -
D gene: -
CDR3 DNA: TGTGCCAGCAGTGAAGGAGGGAGATATTGTACCTTC
CDR3 protein: CASSEGGRYCTF

V gene: TRBV10-1
CDR3 length: 14
J gene: TRBJ2-7
clone size: -
D gene: TRBD1
CDR3 DNA: TGCGCCAGCAGGTCCGGGACAGGGGGCCACGAGCAGTACTTC
CDR3 protein: CASRSGTGGHEQYF

V gene: TRBV5-1
CDR3 length: 19
J gene: TRBJ1-1
clone size: -
D gene: -
CDR3 DNA: TGCGCCAGCAGCTTGTATACAGGGAATATCTTTGACATGAACACTGAAGCTTTCTTT
CDR3 protein: CASSLYTGNIFDMNTEAFF

V gene: TRBV27
CDR3 length: 19
J gene: TRBJ2-7
clone size: -
D gene: TRBD2
CDR3 DNA: TGTGCCAGCAGTCCTATGGGCGGGAGACGGGAGACCATCTCCTACGAGCAGTACTTC
CDR3 protein: CASSPMGGRRETISYEQYF

V gene: TRBV5-4
CDR3 length: 15
J gene: TRBJ2-5
clone size: once
D gene: TRBD2
CDR3 DNA: TGTGCCAGCAGCTTGGCCAGCGGGGGGCAAGAGACCCAGTACTTC
CDR3 protein: CASSLASGGQETQYF

V gene: TRBV7-2
CDR3 length: 13
J gene: TRBJ1-6
clone size: -
D gene: -
CDR3 DNA: TGTGCCAGCAGCTTAGAGCCGGGTTCACCCCTCCACTTT
CDR3 protein: CASSLEPGSPLHF

V gene: TRBV30
CDR3 length: 14
J gene: TRBJ1-5
clone size: -
D gene: -
CDR3 DNA: TGTGCCTGGAGCGTGGGGGCAGACAATCAGCCCCAGCATTTT
CDR3 protein: CAWSVGADNQPQHF

V gene: TRBV7-9
CDR3 length: 15
J gene: TRBJ2-4
clone size: -
D gene: -
CDR3 DNA: TGTGCCAGCAGCTTAGGCCAGGGATCAAAAAACATTCAGTACTTC
CDR3 protein: CASSLGQGSKNIQYF

V gene: TRBV27
CDR3 length: 16
J gene: TRBJ1-5
clone size: -
D gene: TRBD1
CDR3 DNA: TGTGCCAGCAGTTTATTTGGCAGGGGGGAAGATCAGCCCCAGCATTTT
CDR3 protein: CASSLFGRGEDQPQHF

V gene: TRBV6-1
CDR3 length: 15
J gene: TRBJ2-5
clone size: -
D gene: -
CDR3 DNA: TGTGCCAGCAGTGAAGGGGTAGGGGTAGAAGGGACCCAGTACTTC
CDR3 protein: CASSEGVGVEGTQYF

V gene: TRBV5-1
CDR3 length: 14
J gene: TRBJ2-5
clone size: -
D gene: -
CDR3 DNA: TGCGCCAGCAGCTTGGGCAGGGCCCAAGAGACCCAGTACTTC
CDR3 protein: CASSLGRAQETQYF

V gene: TRBV5-1
CDR3 length: 15
J gene: TRBJ1-3
clone size: -
D gene: -
CDR3 DNA: TGCGCCAGCAGCGCCGGACAAGCTACTGGAAACACCATATATTTT
CDR3 protein: CASSAGQATGNTIYF

V gene: TRBV30
CDR3 length: 15
J gene: TRBJ1-3
clone size: -
D gene: TRBD1
CDR3 DNA: TGTGCCTGGAGCCAGGGGGGCAAAGCTGGAAACACCATATATTTT
CDR3 protein: CAWSQGGKAGNTIYF

V gene: TRBV19
CDR3 length: 13
J gene: TRBJ1-5
clone size: -
D gene: -
CDR3 DNA: TGTGCCAGTAGTATTGCAGTTAATCAGCCCCAGCATTTT
CDR3 protein: CASSIAVNQPQHF

V gene: TRBV13
CDR3 length: 17
J gene: TRBJ1-4
clone size: -
D gene: TRBD1
CDR3 DNA: TGTGCCAGCAGCCCCGGGACAGGGGATACAACTAATGAAAAACTGTTTTTT
CDR3 protein: CASSPGTGDTTNEKLFF

V gene: TRBV11-1
CDR3 length: 14
J gene: TRBJ1-2
clone size: once
D gene: TRBD1
CDR3 DNA: TGTGCCAGCAGCTTCGGGACAGGGGGCAATGGCTACACCTTC
CDR3 protein: CASSFGTGGNGYTF

V gene: TRBV9
CDR3 length: 15
J gene: TRBJ1-1
clone size: once
D gene: TRBD1
CDR3 DNA: TGTGCCAGCAGCCCCGTCCACAGGGGGCAAGGTGAAGCTTTCTTT
CDR3 protein: CASSPVHRGQGEAFF

V gene: TRBV5-1
CDR3 length: 16
J gene: TRBJ1-4
clone size: -
D gene: -
CDR3 DNA: TGCGCCAGCAGCCCCTTAGTGGGGGGCTGGGCTGAAAAACTGTTTTTT
CDR3 protein: CASSPLVGGWAEKLFF

V gene: TRBV7-2
CDR3 length: 14
J gene: TRBJ2-2
clone size: -
D gene: -
CDR3 DNA: TGTGCCAGCAGCCGGGACTTCGGGGACGGGGAGCTGTTTTTT
CDR3 protein: CASSRDFGDGELFF

V gene: TRBV4-1
CDR3 length: 15
J gene: TRBJ2-3
clone size: -
D gene: TRBD2
CDR3 DNA: TGCGCCAGCAGCTACGGGGCTAGCGGATCAGATACGCAGTATTTT
CDR3 protein: CASSYGASGSDTQYF

V gene: TRBV5-1
CDR3 length: 15
J gene: TRBJ1-1
clone size: -
D gene: -
CDR3 DNA: TGCGCCAGCAGACTTGACGTAGGGCTGAACACTGAAGCTTTCTTT
CDR3 protein: CASRLDVGLNTEAFF

V gene: TRBV5-1
CDR3 length: 16
J gene: TRBJ2-2
clone size: few
D gene: -
CDR3 DNA: TGCGCCAGCAGCTTTGGGGGTTCGGGGAACACCGGGGAGCTGTTTTTT
CDR3 protein: CASSFGGSGNTGELFF

V gene: TRBV5-1
CDR3 length: 12
J gene: TRBJ2-3
clone size: -
D gene: -
CDR3 DNA: TGCGCCAGCAGCTTAACGACAGATACGCAGTATTTT
CDR3 protein: CASSLTTDTQYF

V gene: TRBV11-1
CDR3 length: 18
J gene: TRBJ2-3
clone size: -
D gene: TRBD2
CDR3 DNA: TGTGCCAGCAGCCTCGGGAGGGCTAGCGGGAGTTCAATAGATACGCAGTATTTT
CDR3 protein: CASSLGRASGSSIDTQYF

V gene: TRBV5-1
CDR3 length: 14
J gene: TRBJ2-5
clone size: few
D gene: -
CDR3 DNA: TGCGCCAGCAGCTTGGCGGACCCCCAAGAGACCCAGTACTTC
CDR3 protein: CASSLADPQETQYF

V gene: TRBV5-1
CDR3 length: 15
J gene: TRBJ1-6
clone size: -
D gene: -
CDR3 DNA: TGCGCCAGCAGCTTGGATCGTAGAGATAATTCACCCCTCCACTTT
CDR3 protein: CASSLDRRDNSPLHF

V gene: TRBV11-2
CDR3 length: 14
J gene: TRBJ2-5
clone size: -
D gene: -
CDR3 DNA: TGTGCCAGCAGCGGCAGGGACCGCCAAGAGACCCAGTACTTC
CDR3 protein: CASSGRDRQETQYF

V gene: TRBV5-5
CDR3 length: 15
J gene: TRBJ1-6
clone size: -
D gene: -
CDR3 DNA: TGTGCCAGCAGCTTTCAGGGAAGGGACAATTCACCCCTCCACTTT
CDR3 protein: CASSFQGRDNSPLHF

V gene: TRBV12-5
CDR3 length: 16
J gene: TRBJ1-5
clone size: -
D gene: TRBD1
CDR3 DNA: TGTGCTAGTGGTTTGGGGGGACAGGGGAAAAATCAGCCCCAGCATTTT
CDR3 protein: CASGLGGQGKNQPQHF

V gene: TRBV6-1
CDR3 length: 14
J gene: TRBJ1-5
clone size: -
D gene: TRBD1
CDR3 DNA: TGTGCCAGCTCGCGGGGACAGACGAATCAGCCCCAGCATTTT
CDR3 protein: CASSRGQTNQPQHF

V gene: TRBV5-1
CDR3 length: 13
J gene: TRBJ1-1
clone size: -
D gene: -
CDR3 DNA: TGCGCCAGCTCCTTAGACAGCTACACTGAAGCTTTCTTT
CDR3 protein: CASSLDSYTEAFF

V gene: TRBV19
CDR3 length: 14
J gene: TRBJ1-3
clone size: -
D gene: -
CDR3 DNA: TGTGCCAGTACTTCGACCGTCTCTGGAAACACCATATATTTT
CDR3 protein: CASTSTVSGNTIYF

V gene: TRBV30
CDR3 length: 14
J gene: TRBJ1-2
clone size: -
D gene: -
CDR3 DNA: TGTGCCTGGGCGAAGGGGTCTACTAACTATGGCTACACCTTC
CDR3 protein: CAWAKGSTNYGYTF

V gene: TRBV10-3
CDR3 length: 13
J gene: TRBJ2-7
clone size: -
D gene: TRBD1
CDR3 DNA: TGTGCCACCGAGGACAGGGGGCCCCTAGGGCAGTACTTC
CDR3 protein: CATEDRGPLGQYF

V gene: TRBV27
CDR3 length: 14
J gene: TRBJ1-5
clone size: -
D gene: -
CDR3 DNA: TGTGCCAGCAGTTTCCGACAAAGCAATCAGCCCCAGCATTTT
CDR3 protein: CASSFRQSNQPQHF

V gene: TRBV19
CDR3 length: 15
J gene: TRBJ2-3
clone size: -
D gene: TRBD2
CDR3 DNA: TGTGCCAGTACCCTCTCCGGACTAGAGACAGATACGCAGTATTTT
CDR3 protein: CASTLSGLETDTQYF

V gene: TRBV5-1
CDR3 length: 14
J gene: TRBJ1-6
clone size: -
D gene: -
CDR3 DNA: TGTGCCAGCGGCAGGCTGCAGAATAATTCACCCCTCCACTTT
CDR3 protein: CASGRLQNNSPLHF

V gene: TRBV6-6
CDR3 length: 14
J gene: TRBJ1-1
clone size: -
D gene: -
CDR3 DNA: TGTGCCAGCAGTTACCAGGGCCGAGACACTGAAGCTTTCTTT
CDR3 protein: CASSYQGRDTEAFF

V gene: TRBV4-2
CDR3 length: 15
J gene: TRBJ2-2
clone size: -
D gene: TRBD2
CDR3 DNA: TGTGCCAGCAGCCTAAGCGTGGTAGCGGGAGACCGGCTGTTTTTT
CDR3 protein: CASSLSVVAGDRLFF

V gene: TRBV11-2
CDR3 length: 16
J gene: TRBJ1-2
clone size: -
D gene: -
CDR3 DNA: TGTGCCAGCACGACCGTCCGAAAGGGGGCTAACTATGGCTACACCTTC
CDR3 protein: CASTTVRKGANYGYTF

V gene: TRBV6-6
CDR3 length: 12
J gene: TRBJ2-2
clone size: -
D gene: -
CDR3 DNA: TGTGCCAGCAGTTACTCTGCCATCCTCACGTTTTTT
CDR3 protein: CASSYSAILTFF

V gene: TRBV11-2
CDR3 length: 14
J gene: TRBJ1-3
clone size: once
D gene: -
CDR3 DNA: TGTGCCAGCAGCTTTTCAGACACAGGAAACACCATATATTTT
CDR3 protein: CASSFSDTGNTIYF

V gene: TRBV5-1
CDR3 length: 15
J gene: TRBJ2-6
clone size: -
D gene: -
CDR3 DNA: TGCGCCAGCAGCTTGGGAGGGGCTGGGGCCAACGTCCTGACTTTC
CDR3 protein: CASSLGGAGANVLTF

V gene: TRBV15
CDR3 length: 14
J gene: TRBJ2-5
clone size: -
D gene: -
CDR3 DNA: TGTGCCACCAGCAGAGGTGGCAGCCAAGAGACCCAGTACTTC
CDR3 protein: CATSRGGSQETQYF

V gene: TRBV15
CDR3 length: 13
J gene: TRBJ2-1
clone size: -
D gene: TRBD1
CDR3 DNA: TGTGCCACCCTACGGGACAGGGGCAATGAGCAGTTCTTC
CDR3 protein: CATLRDRGNEQFF

V gene: TRBV6-4
CDR3 length: 13
J gene: TRBJ2-4
clone size: -
D gene: -
CDR3 DNA: TGTGCCAGCAGTGAACAGGGGGGGAACATTCAGTACTTC
CDR3 protein: CASSEQGGNIQYF

V gene: TRBV2
CDR3 length: 12
J gene: TRBJ2-2
clone size: -
D gene: -
CDR3 DNA: TGTGCCAGCAGTTACAGCCCCGGGGAGCTGTTTTTT
CDR3 protein: CASSYSPGELFF